These 26 T cell receptor beta chains were sequenced from one sample in a study of breast tumors, draining lymph nodes, adjacent tissues. Breast cancer patients provided tissue from their axillary draining lymph nodes. TCRdb analysed the multiplex PCR reads with MiXCR anew, one entry per CDR3 protein. The sample lists about 230,000 distinct CDR3 sequences; about 34% were seen once. Sequenced material: axillary lymph node tissue. The receptors originated from a female donor with breast cancer. Some clones in this sample may be carry-over from other donors' samples.

This clonotype was observed many times. This sequence joins TRBV9 and TRBJ2-1; 7 bases are a match to TRBD1. Per germline, CDR1 SGDLS and CDR2 YYNGEE. V was clipped by 4 bases and J by 4 bases; unmatched bases: 8. The CDR3 contains 15 residues. CDR3 sequence (DNA): TGTGCCAGCAGCCCTGGGGACAGTGATTACAATGAGCAGTTCTTC. Translating gives CASSPGDSDYNEQFF.

This clonotype was detected ten times or more. This chain uses TRBV4-3 with TRBJ2-7, with 8 bases fitting TRBD2. The germline gives CDR1 LGHNA, CDR2 YSLEER. The length of the CDR3 is 18 residues. V was pared by 0 bases and J by 0 bases, with 10 bases of the junction left unmatched. CDR3 nucleotides: TGCGCCAGCAGCCAAGACCAAACCTCTAGCGGGCTCTCCTACGAGCAGTACTTC. Its translation: CASSQDQTSSGLSYEQYF.

This clonotype has at least ten counts. CDR3: CASLSWGLARYEQYF. The CDR3 DNA sequence: TGTGCCAGCCTCTCTTGGGGCCTAGCGAGGTACGAGCAGTACTTC. The V call is TRBV5-6, the J call TRBJ2-7, with a tentative D call TRBD2 (6 bases). Germline loops: CDR1 SGHDT, CDR2 YYEEEE. V lost 7 bases and J 4 bases, leaving 21 bases between the germline ends. This CDR3 has 15 residues.

About this clonotype itself: Just one base apart from a much larger clone, this may be a read error. The chain carries TRBV5-4 and TRBJ2-3; D gene unclear. The CDR3 totals 9 residues. The germline gives CDR1 SGHNT, CDR2 YYREEE (reference sequence). CDR3 DNA sequence: TGTGCCAGCACCCCTCCGCAGTCTTTT. Translation gives CASTPPQSF.

About this clonotype itself: One base away lies a much larger clone, so this may be a sequencing read error. The V gene is TRBV20-1, the J gene TRBJ2-1; D is possibly TRBD2 (5 bases). Germline CDR1 reads DFQATT; CDR2 reads SNEGSKA (reference sequence). The CDR3 totals 15 residues. The CDR3 bases are TGCAGTGCCCCCTTAAGCGACTACTCCTCCAATGAGCAGTTCTTC. This encodes CSAPLSDYSSNEQFF.

Ten or more counts support this clonotype. This chain links TRBV11-2 with TRBJ2-1; possible D gene TRBD2, 6 bases. Germline CDR1 reads SGHAT; CDR2 reads FQNNGV. CDR3 length equals 15 residues. V was cut by 1 base and J by 4 bases, with 11 bases left in between. The CDR3: CASSLVRGGYNEQFF. The CDR3 nucleotides are TGTGCCAGCAGCTTAGTGCGGGGTGGGTACAATGAGCAGTTCTTC. Based on the CDR3 plus reference TRBV11-2 and TRBJ2-1, the full variable domain is EAGVAQSPRYKIIEKRQSVAFWCNPISGHATLYWYQQILGQGPKLLIQFQNNGVVDDSQLPKDRFSAERLKGVDSTLKIQPAKLEDSAVYLCASSLVRGGYNEQFFGPGTRLTVL.

This clonotype was recorded at least ten times. This chain links TRBV6-5 with TRBJ1-6; 10 bases align to TRBD1. Trimming at V came to 2 bases and at J to 12 bases, leaving 10 bases not matched to a gene. CDR1 MNHEY and CDR2 SVGAGI come from the germline V gene. The CDR3 loop spans 16 amino acids. The CDR3 DNA reads as TGTGCCAGCAGTTACGGCGAGACAGGGGGCGCTGAACCCCTCCACTTT. The encoded protein is CASSYGETGGAEPLHF.

This clonotype appeared many times. This chain connects TRBV6-1 to TRBJ2-7; TRBD1 matches at 10 bases. V was clipped by 8 bases and J by 3 bases; unmatched bases: 10. The CDR3 has 15 amino acids. The germline gives CDR1 MNHNS, CDR2 SASEGT. The CDR3 sequence is CASGDRGSYGYEQYF. The CDR3 DNA is TGTGCCAGCGGGGACAGGGGATCTTATGGCTACGAGCAGTACTTC.

This clonotype has ten or more counts. The chain recombines TRBV6-6 with TRBJ1-5; TRBD1 matches at 8 bases. V dropped 2 bases and J dropped 4; count of bases not matched to a gene: 4. CDR3 length: 15 amino acids. CDR1 is MNHNY and CDR2 is SVGAGI in the germline V gene (reference sequence). Here the CDR3 reads CASSYVGQGNQPQHF. The CDR3 DNA reads TGTGCCAGCAGTTACGTAGGACAGGGAAATCAGCCCCAGCATTTT.

Regarding this clonotype: A read error may be the cause here, since a much bigger clone is one base away. The genes are TRBV7-2 and TRBJ1-2; TRBD1 aligns across 7 bases. The germline gives CDR1 SGHTA, CDR2 FQGNSA. The CDR3 is 15 amino acids. The CDR3 coding sequence is TGTGCCAGCAGCTCATCAGGGGGGGGGGGCTATGGCTACCCCTTC. Protein: CASSSSGGGGYGYPF.

This clonotype was observed at least ten times. The chain joins TRBV7-2 to TRBJ1-2, with TRBD1 matching over 8 bases. The CDR3 covers 14 residues. Germline trimming cut 3 bases from V and 7 bases from J; bases unmatched to any gene: 7. Germline loops: CDR1 SGHTA, CDR2 FQGNSA. CDR3 bases: TGTGCCAGCAGCTTCGACAGGGGCCAGGGTGGCTACACCTTC. Translated, it gives CASSFDRGQGGYTF. The full variable domain, its missing parts supplied by reference TRBV7-2 and TRBJ1-2, is GAGVSQSPSNKVTEKGKDVELRCDPISGHTALYWYRQSLGQGLEFLIYFQGNSAPDKSGLPSDRFSAERTGGSVSTLTIQRTQQEDSAVYLCASSFDRGQGGYTFGSGTRLTVV.

This chain connects TRBV5-1 to TRBJ1-4, with D unclear. V lost 2 bases, J lost 8 bases, and 16 bases lay in between. Per the germline V gene, CDR1 is SGHRS and CDR2 is YFSETQ. The length of the CDR3 is 15 residues. CDR3 in DNA: TGCGCCAGCAGCTTACCTAGCGGAGTGTACGAAAAACTGTTTTTT. It specifies CASSLPSGVYEKLFF. The whole variable domain, filled in from reference TRBV5-1 and TRBJ1-4, reads KAGVTQTPRYLIKTRGQQVTLSCSPISGHRSVSWYQQTPGQGLQFLFEYFSETQRNKGNFPGRFSGRQFSNSRSEMNVSTLELGDSALYLCASSLPSGVYEKLFFGSGTQLSVL.

In the case of this clonotype: This may stem from a read error, because a much larger clone lies one nucleotide away. The chain has TRBV30 and TRBJ1-3; TRBD1 aligns across 7 bases. V dropped 3 bases and J dropped 3; count of bases not matched to a gene: 5. Germline CDR1 and CDR2: GTSNPN and SVGIG (reference sequence). The CDR3 has 14 residues. CDR3 sequence reads: CAWREGALGNTIYF. The CDR3 nucleotides read TGTGCCTGGAGGGAGGGGGCGCTTGGAAACACCATATATTTT. The variable domain in full, completed from reference TRBV30 and TRBJ1-3, reads SQTIHQWPATLVQPVGSPLSLECTVEGTSNPNLYWYRQAAGRGLQLLFYSVGIGQISSEVPQNLSASRPQDRQFILSSKKLLLSDSGFYLCAWREGALGNTIYFGEGSWLTVV.

The chain is built from TRBV5-1 and TRBJ1-1, with 9 bases matching TRBD1. Germline V CDR1 and CDR2: SGHRS, YFSETQ. The CDR3 spans 14 residues. V lost 4 bases, J lost 4 bases, and 5 bases stayed unmatched. CDR3 in amino acids: CASSPTGGSTEAFF. For the CDR3, the DNA is TGCGCCAGCAGCCCAACAGGGGGCAGCACTGAAGCTTTCTTT.

This clonotype was seen many times. The CDR3 region has the DNA TGCGCCAGCAGCCAGAGAGGAACGGCTTATAATTCACCCCTCCACTTT. Translated, it gives CASSQRGTAYNSPLHF. This rearrangement joins TRBV4-1 to TRBJ1-6; D not certain. CDR1 is MGHRA and CDR2 is YSYEKL in the germline V gene. This CDR3 comprises 16 residues. Between the trimmed V and J ends, which lost 3 bases and 4 bases, there was a span of 13 bases.

This clonotype was recorded many times. The genes are TRBV5-8 and TRBJ2-7, with 7 nucleotides matching TRBD1. V trimming: 0 bases; J trimming: 2 bases; junction bases outside the gene matches: 5. Germline lookup yields CDR1 SGHTS and CDR2 YDEGEE. This CDR3 comprises 15 residues. The CDR3 nucleotides read TGTGCCAGCAGCTTGGTGGGGCAGGGGGCCTACGAGCAGTACTTC. This gives the protein CASSLVGQGAYEQYF.

On this clonotype itself: This may come from a read error, since a much larger clone is one base off. The chain employs TRBV6-1 and TRBJ1-4; D not certain. V lost 6 bases, J lost 5 bases, and 19 bases lay in between. The CDR3 contains 16 residues. Germline CDR1 and CDR2: MNHNS and SASEGT. The chain's CDR3 is CASSQWIEGPNEKLFF. Here the CDR3 DNA reads TGTGCCAGCAGCCAATGGATCGAGGGTCCCAATGAAAAACTGTTTTTT.

The chain recombines TRBV30 with TRBJ2-7; 9 positions match TRBD2. CDR1 and CDR2 (germline): GTSNPN, SVGIG (reference sequence). V gave up 2 bases and J gave up 2 bases; unmatched junction bases: 10. The CDR3 has 16 residues. DNA of the CDR3: TGTGCCTGGAGTACGGGGATTCGCGGGAGGGCCTACGAGCAGTACTTC. Translating it yields CAWSTGIRGRAYEQYF.

CDR3 amino acids: CASSKGRQPQHF. The CDR3 nucleotides read TGTGCCAGTAGTAAAGGCCGTCAGCCCCAGCATTTT. This chain connects TRBV19 to TRBJ1-5, with D hard to call. Germline V gives CDR1 LNHDA, CDR2 SQIVND (reference sequence). The CDR3 consists of 12 residues. V lost 4 bases and J 6 bases, leaving 7 bases between the germline ends.

The sample holds many counts of this clonotype. This chain uses TRBV19 with TRBJ2-1; D assignment may be TRBD1 or TRBD2 (5 bases each). This CDR3 comprises 15 residues. Trimming left V 9 bases short and J 8 bases short, with 23 bases between. Germline-derived CDR1 and CDR2 are LNHDA and SQIVND (reference sequence). The DNA for the CDR3 is TGTGCCAGCAGCCCCGGGACCCGGTTCATCCATGAGCAGTTCTTC. This translates into CASSPGTRFIHEQFF.

This clonotype occurred many times. The genes are TRBV6-4 and TRBJ1-5; unclear D gene. V was clipped by 5 bases and J by 2 bases, with 10 bases between them. This CDR3 spans 14 amino acids. Germline V CDR1 and CDR2: MRHNA, SNTAGT. The CDR3 here is CASSHPWRNQPQHF. The CDR3 DNA reads as TGTGCCAGCAGTCACCCGTGGCGCAATCAGCCCCAGCATTTT.

This clonotype was recorded at least ten times. This chain uses TRBV10-3 with TRBJ2-5; TRBD2 agrees at 9 bases. J lost 4 bases, V lost 3 bases, and 0 bases had no gene match. Per germline, CDR1 ENHRY and CDR2 SYGVKD. There are 13 residues in the CDR3. The DNA of the CDR3 is TGTGCCATCAGTGAACTAGCGGGAGAGACCCAGTACTTC. Its translation: CAISELAGETQYF.

The table lists this clonotype with many counts. This chain links TRBV5-5 with TRBJ2-5; TRBD1 matches at 7 bases. CDR3 length equals 15 residues. V lost 0 bases, J lost 2 bases, and 4 bases stayed unmatched. Germline V gene sequence: CDR1 SGHKS, CDR2 YYEKEE (reference sequence). This CDR3 is CASSLGPGQQETQYF. CDR3 nucleotide sequence: TGTGCCAGCAGCTTGGGACCGGGACAGCAAGAGACCCAGTACTTC.

With respect to this clonotype: At one end the junction does not follow the germline gene, possibly because of a read error. The chain employs TRBV20-1 and TRBJ2-6, with 7 bases matching TRBD1. CDR1 and CDR2 (germline): DFQATT, SNEGSKA (reference sequence). There are 15 residues in the CDR3. The CDR3 DNA is TGCAGTGCTAGAGGTATTGTACAGGGGCCGAACACTGAAGCTTTC. Translated, it gives CSARGIVQGPNTEAF.

The chain employs TRBV6-2 or TRBV6-3 and TRBJ2-1; D not certain. Trimming left V 5 bases short and J 4 bases short, with 18 bases between. Germline V CDR1 and CDR2: MNHEY, SVGEGT. The CDR3 covers 16 residues. The CDR3 nucleotides read TGTGCCAGCAGTACGTGGGCACCTCCGGAGTACAATGAGCAGTTCTTC. It is translated as CASSTWAPPEYNEQFF.

This clonotype was picked up many times. The DNA of the CDR3 is TGTGCCAGCAGCGTTTGGAAAGAGACCCAGTACTTC. This codes for CASSVWKETQYF. The chain has TRBV13 and TRBJ2-5; D gene ambiguous. Trimming stripped 5 bases from V and 3 bases from J, with 7 bases between. The CDR3 extends over 12 amino acids. CDR1 is PRHDT and CDR2 is FYEKMQ in the germline V gene (reference sequence).